Listed below are T cell receptor beta chains from one sample, sequenced in a study of molecular identifiers for immune sequencing clone quantification. A single record per CDR3 protein comes from TCRdb applying MiXCR to the PCR reads. Here the sample spans approximately 320,000 distinct CDR3 sequences, 24% being singletons. Material: naive CD8+ T cells from blood, with Jurkat cell RNA spiked in. The receptors here all came from a human donor in good health. Some libraries in this study had Jurkat cell RNA spiked in. Both conserved end residues are part of each CDR3. D genes are given only for firm matches. Some rows have no size entry. The others give once, few or many, or a class for an expanded clone.

cdr3_length j_call d_call v_call clone_size cdr3_aa cdr3_nt
14 TRBJ2-1 TRBD2 TRBV20-1 few CSASTSGISNEQFF TGCAGTGCTAGTACTAGCGGGATCAGCAATGAGCAGTTCTTC
16 TRBJ1-1 - TRBV5-1 many CASSIGWGGRNTEAFF TGCGCCAGCAGCATTGGCTGGGGGGGCCGGAACACTGAAGCTTTCTTT
13 TRBJ2-5 - TRBV6-2/TRBV6-3 - CASSISLGETQYF TGTGCCAGCAGTATCTCTCTGGGGGAGACCCAGTACTTC
13 TRBJ1-5 - TRBV7-6 many CASSLGTNQPQHF TGTGCCAGCAGCTTAGGGACCAATCAGCCCCAGCATTTT
21 TRBJ2-1 TRBD1 TRBV29-1 - CSVEGVYDRVRLTSSYNEQFF TGCAGCGTTGAAGGGGTGTACGACAGGGTCCGACTAACCAGCTCCTACAATGAGCAGTTCTTC
21 TRBJ2-7 TRBD1 TRBV7-2 many CASSLALPGTEGLETTYEQYF TGTGCCAGCAGCTTAGCGCTACCCGGGACAGAAGGACTTGAGACCACCTACGAGCAGTACTTC
16 TRBJ1-1 TRBD1 TRBV27 many CASSLLGTGGSAEAFF TGTGCCAGCAGTTTATTAGGGACAGGGGGTTCGGCTGAAGCTTTCTTT
14 TRBJ2-3 TRBD2 TRBV7-9 few CAGRVAGVTDTQYF TGTGCCGGACGAGTAGCGGGAGTTACAGATACGCAGTATTTT
15 TRBJ1-4 - TRBV4-3 few CASSQDRGVNEKLFF TGCGCCAGCAGCCAAGATCGAGGTGTTAATGAAAAACTGTTTTTT
15 TRBJ2-3 - TRBV9 few CASSPEGGLGDTQYF TGTGCCAGCAGCCCAGAAGGGGGTCTTGGGGATACGCAGTATTTT
15 TRBJ2-1 - TRBV19 many CASAWSSSSYNEQFF TGTGCCAGTGCTTGGTCCTCAAGTTCCTACAATGAGCAGTTCTTC
11 TRBJ2-5 - TRBV29-1 - CSATFDRCQYF TGCAGCGCTACCTTTGACAGGTGCCAGTACTTC
16 TRBJ2-3 TRBD2 TRBV20-1 many CSASSPAGVRGDTQYF TGCAGTGCTAGTAGTCCCGCGGGAGTACGGGGAGATACGCAGTATTTT
15 TRBJ2-2 TRBD1 TRBV9 few CASSTGTANTGELFF TGTGCCAGCAGCACAGGGACAGCGAACACCGGGGAGCTGTTTTTT
15 TRBJ1-1 - TRBV3-1 - CASSQVGHISSEAFF TGTGCCAGCAGCCAAGTCGGCCATATATCCTCAGAAGCTTTCTTT
15 TRBJ2-7 TRBD1 TRBV13 - CASSPRDRPLYEQYF TGTGCCAGCAGCCCACGGGACAGACCCCTCTACGAGCAGTACTTC
14 TRBJ1-1 - TRBV27 many CASSAQRVNTEAFF TGTGCCAGCAGTGCGCAAAGAGTGAACACTGAAGCTTTCTTT
21 TRBJ2-6 - TRBV20-1 - CSARVTAAKTTIIAGADVLTF TGCAGTGCTAGGGTGACAGCCGCGAAAACAACTATCATAGCTGGGGCCGACGTCCTGACCTTC
13 TRBJ2-3 - TRBV7-2 many CASSLGGRNTQYF TGTGCCAGCAGCTTAGGCGGCCGCAATACGCAGTATTTT
14 TRBJ2-7 - TRBV5-6 many CASSPGQVAGEQYF TGTGCCAGCAGCCCGGGACAAGTGGCGGGCGAGCAGTACTTC
12 TRBJ1-5 - TRBV2 few CARWWFNQPQHF TGTGCCAGGTGGTGGTTCAATCAGCCCCAGCATTTT
15 TRBJ2-1 - TRBV20-1 - CSKQRTESSYNEQFF TGCAGTAAACAGAGGACAGAGAGCTCCTACAATGAGCAGTTCTTC
16 TRBJ2-1 TRBD2 TRBV5-4 many CASSPVTSGRTNEQFF TGTGCCAGCAGCCCTGTGACTAGCGGGAGAACCAATGAGCAGTTCTTC
15 TRBJ1-4 - TRBV2 - CASSEDGRENEKLFF TGTGCCAGCAGTGAAGATGGCAGAGAAAATGAAAAACTGTTTTTT
16 TRBJ2-1 - TRBV11-2 - CASSDRDNPSYNEQFF TGTGCCAGCAGCGACCGGGACAACCCGTCCTACAATGAGCAGTTCTTC
13 TRBJ2-3 TRBD1 TRBV12-3/TRBV12-4 many CASSKGAGDTQYF TGTGCCAGCAGTAAGGGGGCTGGAGATACGCAGTATTTT
18 TRBJ2-6 TRBD1 TRBV27 - CASSARQGAPRGANVLTF TGTGCCAGCAGTGCAAGACAGGGGGCGCCGAGAGGGGCCAACGTCCTGACTTTC
18 TRBJ1-1 TRBD1 TRBV3-1 few CASSQDWDRGLRNTEAFF TGTGCCAGCAGCCAAGACTGGGACAGGGGGTTAAGGAACACTGAAGCTTTCTTT
15 TRBJ2-1 - TRBV9 few CASSVTSGQYNEQFF TGTGCCAGCAGCGTAACAAGCGGCCAGTACAATGAGCAGTTCTTC
15 TRBJ2-3 - TRBV28 many CASSLSGNPTDTQYF TGTGCCAGCAGTTTATCCGGCAATCCCACAGATACGCAGTATTTT
18 TRBJ2-4 TRBD2 TRBV6-5 - CASSAAGEGWQVKTIQYF TGTGCCAGCAGTGCAGCGGGAGAGGGGTGGCAGGTCAAAACCATTCAGTACTTC
13 TRBJ2-7 - TRBV10-3 few CAISAAKPYEQYF TGTGCCATCAGTGCGGCCAAGCCCTACGAGCAGTACTTC
15 TRBJ2-7 - TRBV27 - CASSSSPGAVYEQYF TGTGCCAGCAGTTCCTCCCCGGGGGCGGTCTACGAGCAGTACTTC
15 TRBJ1-1 - TRBV6-5 few CASSNFKGADTEAIF TGTGCCAGCAGTAACTTCAAAGGGGCGGATACTGAAGCTATCTTT
15 TRBJ2-3 - TRBV20-1 few CSATESAGPSDTQYF TGCAGTGCTACGGAAAGCGCGGGGCCCTCAGATACGCAGTATTTT
15 TRBJ1-2 TRBD1 TRBV7-9 few CASSRTSDRGYGYTF TGTGCCAGCAGCCGGACGTCGGACAGGGGTTATGGCTACACCTTC
18 TRBJ2-3 TRBD1 TRBV19 few CASSNTGTGRGLPDTQYF TGTGCCAGTAGTAACACCGGGACAGGGCGCGGACTGCCAGATACGCAGTATTTT
15 TRBJ2-7 TRBD1 TRBV20-1 - CSARNRDRSSYEQYF TGCAGTGCTAGAAACCGGGACAGAAGCTCCTACGAGCAGTACTTC
16 TRBJ2-3 - TRBV12-3/TRBV12-4 few CASSLIRPSGPDTQYF TGTGCCAGCAGTTTAATTCGGCCTTCGGGGCCAGATACGCAGTATTTT
13 TRBJ2-5 - TRBV7-9 once CATDPPDEETQYF TGTGCCACCGACCCCCCCGATGAAGAGACCCAGTACTTC
15 TRBJ2-1 TRBD2 TRBV7-9 - CASSLDSGSPNEQFF TGTGCCAGCAGCTTAGATAGCGGGAGTCCCAATGAGCAGTTCTTC
12 TRBJ1-1 TRBD1 TRBV6-2/TRBV6-3 few CASSRDSLEAFF TGTGCCAGCAGCCGGGACAGCCTTGAAGCTTTCTTT
15 TRBJ1-5 - TRBV6-1 - CASSGSTGSNQPQHF TGTGCCAGCAGTGGGTCTACAGGTAGCAATCAGCCCCAGCATTTT